This T cell receptor beta chain was captured in a study of glioma-infiltrating T cells after dendritic cell vaccination. Clones were sequenced by immunoSEQ multiplex PCR, and TCRdb holds only the in-frame ones, with some missing. The data contain about 50,000 clones, over 75% of them singletons. The CDR3 is 10 amino acids. V was shortened by 6 bases and J by 13 bases, with 9 bases between the two germline ends. CDR1 is SNHLY and CDR2 is FYNNEI in the germline V gene. Time point given: after dendritic cell vaccination, including at tumor progression/relapse. This TCR was sampled from a human donor with glioblastoma. The material sequenced was blood, taken after dendritic cell vaccination. This sequence joins TRBV2 and TRBJ1-4; TRBD1 might be the D (6 bases). DNA for the CDR3: TGTGCCAGCAGACAGGACAGACTGTTTTTT. Residues: CASRQDRLFF.